The present T cell receptor (beta chain) was sequenced within a study of blood T cells in healthy people across ages. The germline V gene encodes CDR1 MNHNY and CDR2 SVGAGI (reference sequence). The CDR3 is 14 residues long. Trimming pared 7 bases from V and 3 bases from J, leaving 13 bases between. Study findings and constraints: Measured against age, TCR beta diversity per million T cells decreased in a roughly linear manner.

A J-beta primer mix and a sample-barcoded 5' primer were used in a second PCR of roughly 6 to 11 cycles. TCRdb reprocessed the 5' RACE reads with MiXCR, giving one entry per CDR3 protein. The table includes nearly 1 million distinct CDR3 sequences, roughly 51% detected once. Comments on this clonotype: Its antigen is not known.

Each individual donor underwent a draw of ten milliliters of peripheral blood. The chain recombines TRBV6-6 with TRBJ2-1; D might be TRBD2 (5 bases). The TCR was taken from an older woman in good health. The sequencing input was blood. The DNA of the CDR3 is TGTGCCAGCAACCCGACGGGAATCTACAATGAGCAGTTCTTC. It encodes CASNPTGIYNEQFF.